Listed below are T cell receptor beta chains from one sample, sequenced in a study of response to subunit inactivated influenza vaccine. One entry per CDR3 protein results from TCRdb running MiXCR on the RT-PCR reads. In the table there are 650,000 or so distinct CDR3 sequences, around 15% of which are singletons. The sequencing used PBMCs from blood, collected about 14 days before vaccination. Receptor source: a man over 45 who received an inactivated influenza vaccine. CDR3s include the opening cysteine and the closing phenylalanine or tryptophan. The order of the fields is clone size, V gene, J gene, D gene, CDR3 protein, CDR3 DNA. A D gene is named only where the DNA matches it firmly. Rows give clone size only sometimes, using once, few, many, or a class for an expanded clone.

few	TRBV6-4	TRBJ2-7	NA	CASSRWGGPYEQYF	TGTGCCAGCAGTCGATGGGGGGGGCCATACGAGCAGTACTTC
many	TRBV9	TRBJ2-5	NA	CASSVGGEETQYF	TGTGCCAGCAGCGTGGGTGGAGAAGAGACCCAGTACTTC
NA	TRBV10-1	TRBJ2-3	NA	CASSESGGGTTDTQYF	TGCGCCAGCAGTGAGTCGGGAGGGGGGACCACAGATACGCAGTATTTT
few	TRBV9	TRBJ2-1	NA	CASSSIVGINEQFF	TGTGCCAGCAGCTCTATAGTGGGAATAAATGAGCAGTTCTTC
few	TRBV5-1	TRBJ2-1	NA	CASCPSSPGYGEQFF	TGCGCCAGCTGCCCCTCGTCTCCGGGATACGGTGAGCAGTTCTTC
NA	TRBV12-3/TRBV12-4	TRBJ2-1	NA	CASSYSTGEHFF	TGTGCCAGCAGCTATTCCACGGGTGAGCACTTCTTC
NA	TRBV27	TRBJ1-2	NA	CASSRQRNYGYTF	TGTGCCAGCAGCCGACAGAGGAACTATGGCTACACCTTC
few	TRBV20-1	TRBJ2-1	TRBD2	CSALRASGRKYNEQFF	TGCAGTGCCCTCCGGGCTAGCGGGAGAAAGTACAATGAGCAGTTCTTC
NA	TRBV7-9	TRBJ2-7	NA	CASSTRDRGEQYF	TGTGCCAGCAGCACCCGGGACCGGGGCGAGCAGTACTTC
NA	TRBV5-1	TRBJ1-1	TRBD1	CASSLQGDLGTEAFF	TGCGCCAGCAGTCTACAGGGGGACTTAGGCACTGAAGCTTTCTTT
many	TRBV15	TRBJ2-2	NA	CATSRGAQDTGELFF	TGTGCCACCAGCAGAGGGGCCCAGGACACCGGGGAGCTGTTTTTT
many	TRBV4-3	TRBJ1-1	TRBD1	CASSQDVWTGVNTEAFF	TGCGCCAGCAGCCAAGATGTCTGGACAGGGGTGAACACTGAAGCTTTCTTT
few	TRBV18	TRBJ1-1	NA	CASSSLKTEAFF	TGTGCCAGCTCGTCACTCAAGACTGAAGCTTTCTTT
NA	TRBV19	TRBJ2-1	TRBD2	CASSIRSGINNEQFF	TGTGCCAGTAGTATACGTAGCGGGATTAACAATGAGCAGTTCTTC
NA	TRBV11-2	TRBJ1-2	NA	CASSGGRPTNYGYTF	TGTGCCAGCAGCGGTGGAAGGCCAACTAACTATGGCTACACCTTC
NA	TRBV20-1	TRBJ2-7	TRBD1	CIALGQGSYEQYF	TGCATTGCTCTAGGACAGGGAAGCTACGAGCAGTACTTC
few	TRBV3-1	TRBJ2-7	TRBD2	CASSQTALAGVGEQYF	TGTGCCAGCAGCCAGACTGCGCTAGCGGGAGTAGGGGAGCAGTACTTC
few	TRBV20-1	TRBJ2-7	TRBD1	CSAPGRQGAREQYF	TGCAGTGCGCCAGGCAGACAGGGGGCGCGAGAGCAGTACTTC
few	TRBV9	TRBJ2-3	NA	CASSVIGTDTQYF	TGTGCCAGCAGCGTTATAGGGACAGATACGCAGTATTTT
few	TRBV5-6	TRBJ2-4	NA	CASMPYGGGRGNIQYF	TGTGCCAGCATGCCCTATGGGGGGGGCCGAGGGAACATTCAGTACTTC
few	TRBV18	TRBJ2-7	NA	CASSERQGAPYEQYF	TGTGCCAGCTCAGAACGCCAGGGCGCTCCCTACGAGCAGTACTTC
few	TRBV20-1	TRBJ1-1	NA	CSARGPGNGAFF	TGCAGTGCTAGGGGTCCCGGCAATGGAGCTTTCTTT
many	TRBV6-5	TRBJ1-6	NA	CASKAGNSPLHF	TGTGCCAGCAAGGCAGGAAATTCACCCCTCCACTTT
few	TRBV18	TRBJ2-7	NA	CASSPTAGYEQYF	TGTGCCAGCTCACCAACGGCAGGCTACGAGCAGTACTTC
NA	TRBV11-2	TRBJ2-7	NA	CASSSGHIYEQYF	TGTGCCAGCAGCTCGGGACATATCTACGAGCAGTACTTC
few	TRBV6-1	TRBJ1-2	NA	CASSGRGWNYGYTF	TGTGCCAGCAGTGGGAGAGGGTGGAACTATGGCTACACCTTC
few	TRBV7-2	TRBJ2-1	TRBD2	CASNKGLAGTEQFF	TGTGCCAGCAACAAAGGACTAGCGGGCACTGAGCAGTTCTTC
NA	TRBV5-5	TRBJ2-1	NA	CASRKRNGTAQVDEQFF	TGTGCCAGCAGGAAGAGAAACGGGACCGCCCAGGTCGATGAGCAGTTCTTC
few	TRBV5-1	TRBJ2-7	NA	CASSHGPNYEQYF	TGCGCCAGCAGCCATGGACCTAACTACGAGCAGTACTTC
many	TRBV6-1	TRBJ2-7	TRBD1	CASNPMDRDEQYF	TGTGCCAGCAATCCCATGGACAGGGACGAGCAGTACTTC
few	TRBV6-9	TRBJ2-7	TRBD2	CASSYRIGGLAGYEQYF	TGTGCCAGCAGTTATAGAATCGGGGGTCTAGCGGGATACGAGCAGTACTTC
few	TRBV3-1	TRBJ2-5	NA	CASSQPRGRGSGTQYF	TGTGCCAGCAGCCAACCACGCGGCCGGGGGAGCGGGACCCAGTACTTC
few	TRBV4-1	TRBJ2-5	NA	CASSPQGWREKETQYF	TGCGCCAGCAGCCCCCAGGGTTGGCGGGAAAAAGAGACCCAGTACTTC